One and the same sample provided the 19 T cell receptor beta chains below, sequenced in a study of shared clonotypes between healthy human individuals. Profiled with immunoSEQ multiplex PCR; TCRdb holds only in-frame clones, not every one. This table holds approximately 590,000 clones, about 95% found once. Naive CD8 populations comprised CD45RO-negative cells positively selected for CCR7, excluding terminally differentiated effector memory CD45RA+ cells. Sequenced: naive CD8+ T cells sorted from blood. Receptors were obtained from a woman in her twenties or thirties in good health.

The V and J genes are TRBV9 and TRBJ1-1; tentatively, D is TRBD1 (6 bases). V was shortened by 3 bases and J by 1 base, with 13 bases between the two germline ends. CDR3 size: 15 residues. Per the germline V gene, CDR1 is SGDLS and CDR2 is YYNGEE. The DNA of the CDR3 is TGTGCCAGCAGCGAGTTACAGGGTAAGAACACTGAAGCTTTCTTT. Protein: CASSELQGKNTEAFF.

This chain joins TRBV11-2 and TRBJ1-5; 7 bases are shared with TRBD1. With V trimmed by 3 bases and J by 3 bases, 2 bases remained unmatched. Germline CDR1 reads SGHAT; CDR2 reads FQNNGV. This CDR3 is built from 14 residues. As DNA, the CDR3 is TGTGCCAGCAGCTTGACAGGGAACAATCAGCCCCAGCATTTT. Translation gives CASSLTGNNQPQHF. The full variable domain, its missing parts supplied by reference TRBV11-2 and TRBJ1-5, is EAGVAQSPRYKIIEKRQSVAFWCNPISGHATLYWYQQILGQGPKLLIQFQNNGVVDDSQLPKDRFSAERLKGVDSTLKIQPAKLEDSAVYLCASSLTGNNQPQHFGDGTRLSIL.

This rearrangement joins TRBV27 to TRBJ2-6; tentative D call: TRBD1 (5 bases). Germline CDR1 and CDR2: MNHEY and SMNVEV (reference sequence). This CDR3 spans 16 amino acids. Trimming shortened V by 2 bases and J by 1 base, and 9 bases separated the two germline ends. The CDR3 protein is CASSLIRGSGANVLTF. The CDR3 DNA reads as TGTGCCAGCAGTTTAATTAGGGGATCTGGGGCCAACGTCCTGACTTTC.

The chain is built from TRBV27 and TRBJ2-1, with D unclear. The CDR3 extends over 12 amino acids. The ends were cut back, 0 bases at V and 6 bases at J, with 3 bases in the middle. Germline lookup yields CDR1 MNHEY and CDR2 SMNVEV (reference sequence). This chain's CDR3 is CASSLSANEQFF. Here the CDR3 DNA reads TGTGCCAGCAGTTTATCCGCCAATGAGCAGTTCTTC.

This clone has more than one count but fewer than ten. The chain employs TRBV27 and TRBJ1-5, with D perhaps matching TRBD1 (5 bases). The germline V gene encodes CDR1 MNHEY and CDR2 SMNVEV (reference sequence). Trimming took 0 bases from V and 9 from J, leaving 18 bases between them. CDR3 size: 16 residues. The CDR3 sequence is CASSLSGGRAFLPQHF. The CDR3 bases are TGTGCCAGCAGTTTATCGGGAGGCAGGGCGTTTCTGCCCCAGCATTTT.

The J gene is TRBJ2-5, the V gene TRBV28, with D uncertain. Matching the DNA end better, TRBJ2-7 makes the J call doubtful. This CDR3 has 14 amino acids. CDR1 is MDHEN, CDR2 SYDVKM, per germline. The CDR3 region has the DNA TGTGCCAGCAGTTATGAGTATCACTCCTACGAGCAGTACTTC. As protein: CASSYEYHSYEQYF.

This chain uses TRBV5-1 with TRBJ2-1; maybe TRBD2 (6 bases). Germline-derived CDR1 and CDR2 are SGHRS and YFSETQ. The V gene lost 9 bases and the J gene lost 3 bases, with 34 bases spanning the gap. CDR3 length: 20 residues. The CDR3, as DNA: TGCGCCAAGACATTGCCCGGGAGCGTACTAAACCAGATAAGCTACAATGAGCAGTTCTTC. Residues: CAKTLPGSVLNQISYNEQFF. Complete variable domain (other parts from reference TRBV5-1 and TRBJ2-1): KAGVTQTPRYLIKTRGQQVTLSCSPISGHRSVSWYQQTPGQGLQFLFEYFSETQRNKGNFPGRFSGRQFSNSRSEMNVSTLELGDSALYLCAKTLPGSVLNQISYNEQFFGPGTRLTVL.

The rearrangement links TRBV7-2 to TRBJ2-1; D may match TRBD1 or TRBD2 (7 bases each). V was pared by 5 bases and J by 8 bases, with 16 bases between. The length of the CDR3 is 14 residues. Germline CDR1 reads SGHTA; CDR2 reads FQGNSA. The CDR3 DNA reads as TGTGCCAGCAGCCAACCGGCAGGGGGGGATGAGCAGTTCTTC. Translating it yields CASSQPAGGDEQFF. The whole variable domain, filled in from reference TRBV7-2 and TRBJ2-1, reads GAGVSQSPSNKVTEKGKDVELRCDPISGHTALYWYRQSLGQGLEFLIYFQGNSAPDKSGLPSDRFSAERTGGSVSTLTIQRTQQEDSAVYLCASSQPAGGDEQFFGPGTRLTVL.

The chain has TRBV27 and TRBJ2-5; 13 bases are shared with TRBD2. J lost 11 bases, V lost 6 bases, and 12 bases had no gene match. The germline V gene has CDR1 MNHEY and CDR2 SMNVEV (reference sequence). This CDR3 region has 15 residues. Here the CDR3 DNA reads TGTGCCAGCAGACCCGGACTAGCGGGAGTGTGGGAGCAGTACTTC. It yields the protein CASRPGLAGVWEQYF.

The chain is built from TRBV27 and TRBJ2-7; either TRBD1 or TRBD2 may fit D (5 bases each). There are 15 residues in the CDR3. V was shortened by 7 bases and J by 5 bases, with 21 bases between the two germline ends. Looked up from germline, CDR1 is MNHEY and CDR2 is SMNVEV (reference sequence). The CDR3: CASNSRGPGGDEQYF. The CDR3 DNA is TGTGCCAGCAATTCTAGGGGCCCCGGAGGTGACGAGCAGTACTTC.

The rearrangement links TRBV28 to TRBJ2-7; the D is unclear. Trimming removed 7 bases at V and 0 bases at J, with 7 bases between. CDR3 length: 12 amino acids. CDR1 MDHEN and CDR2 SYDVKM come from the germline V gene. This CDR3 is CASKPSSYEQYF. CDR3 bases: TGTGCCAGCAAACCGAGCTCCTACGAGCAGTACTTC.

The chain uses TRBV27 and TRBJ2-7; TRBD2 matches 10 bases. CDR3 length: 15 amino acids. In germline, CDR1 is MNHEY, CDR2 SMNVEV (reference sequence). Losses at the gene ends were 5 bases for V and 3 bases for J; bases not matched to a gene: 7. CDR3 sequence: CASSPRGLAVYEQYF. In nucleotides, the CDR3 is TGTGCCAGCAGTCCACGCGGACTAGCGGTCTACGAGCAGTACTTC.

The rearrangement joins TRBV7-8 to TRBJ1-3; no firm D call. The CDR3 extends over 15 amino acids. From germline, CDR1 is SGHVS and CDR2 FQNEAQ. Between the trimmed V and J ends, which lost 5 bases and 4 bases, there was a span of 15 bases. This CDR3 reads CASSPTPGSGNTIYF. In DNA form, the CDR3 reads TGTGCCAGCAGCCCGACGCCGGGGAGCGGAAACACCATATATTTT.

The table lists this clone with a count of one. This CDR3 reads CASSMGAGGQETQYF. The CDR3 DNA follows: TGTGCCAGTAGTATGGGAGCTGGAGGGCAAGAGACCCAGTACTTC. The gene calls are TRBV19 and TRBJ2-5, with D perhaps matching TRBD2 (6 bases). Trimming took off 3 bases at V and 2 bases at J, with 13 bases between the two ends. The germline V gene encodes CDR1 LNHDA and CDR2 SQIVND (reference sequence). This CDR3 spans 15 amino acids.

The chain links TRBV28 to TRBJ1-1, with D possibly matching TRBD1 (6 bases). CDR1 and CDR2 (germline): MDHEN, SYDVKM. Trimming removed 9 bases at V and 0 bases at J, with 17 bases between. The CDR3 consists of 15 residues. This CDR3 reads CASTLRGHMNTEAFF. The DNA of the CDR3 is TGTGCCAGTACGCTTAGGGGACATATGAACACTGAAGCTTTCTTT.

CDR3 residues: CASSEDRGPGNTEAFF. For the CDR3, the DNA is TGCGCCAGCAGTGAGGACAGGGGTCCTGGGAACACTGAAGCTTTCTTT. The chain combines TRBV10-1 with TRBJ1-1; 8 bases match TRBD1. Germline-derived CDR1 and CDR2 are WNHNN and SYGVQD (reference sequence). Trimming cost V 2 bases and J 1 base; bases outside gene matches: 6. CDR3 length: 16 residues.

The chain is built from TRBV28 and TRBJ2-2; D unresolved. Trimming removed 3 bases from V and 6 bases from J, with 8 bases in between. The CDR3 sequence is 13 residues long. CDR1 and CDR2 from the germline V gene are MDHEN and SYDVKM. The DNA for the CDR3 is TGTGCCAGCAGTTTTTCAGGAGCCGGGGAGCTGTTTTTT. Translation: CASSFSGAGELFF.

The rearrangement links TRBV7-9 to TRBJ2-4; unclear D gene. The CDR3 is made up of 12 amino acids. The V gene lost 5 bases and the J gene lost 5 bases, with 7 bases spanning the gap. CDR1 SEHNR and CDR2 FQNEAQ come from the germline V gene (reference sequence). CDR3: CASSPGQNIQYF. CDR3 nucleotide sequence: TGTGCCAGCAGCCCCGGTCAAAACATTCAGTACTTC.

This chain joins TRBV4-2 and TRBJ1-1, with D tentatively TRBD1 (5 bases). CDR3 size: 16 residues. Germline CDR1 and CDR2: LGHNA and YNFKEQ. Trimming shortened V by 0 bases and J by 4 bases, and 15 bases separated the two germline ends. DNA of the CDR3: TGTGCCAGCAGCCAAGATGCAGGGCTTGGTTTCACTGAAGCTTTCTTT. This translates into CASSQDAGLGFTEAFF.